This TCR beta chain was sequenced in a study of beta chain features in type 1 diabetes. V shed 5 bases and J 5 bases; nucleotides not matched to a gene: 10. CDR3 length: 15 amino acids. Germline V gene sequence: CDR1 SEHNR, CDR2 FQNEAQ (reference sequence). Study conclusions and caveats: Within patients, naive, central memory and Treg TCRB repertoires seemed more similar than within healthy donors. TCRB CDR3s were moderately but significantly shorter in Type 1 diabetes patients in all four CD4+ subsets. Any HLA type influence on TCRB rearrangement was left unresolved here.

Remarks on this clone: What it binds is unknown.

The isolated RNA, all of it, was reverse transcribed, so expressed TCRB transcripts were what got sequenced. Using immunoSEQ multiplex PCR, the repertoire was profiled, and TCRdb retains in-frame clones only, with some absent. The sample contains around 310,000 clones, approximately 15% of which appear only once. This clonotype was obtained from a woman aged 18-29 years with type 1 diabetes. The rearrangement links TRBV7-9 to TRBJ1-1, with 8 bases aligning to TRBD1. Sequenced: naive CD4+ T cells from blood. The CDR3 here is CASSPRTGRRTEAFF. CDR3 nucleotide sequence: TGTGCCAGCAGCCCTAGGACAGGGCGGAGGACTGAAGCTTTCTTT.